This T cell receptor (beta chain) was profiled in a study of blood T cells in healthy people across ages. Trimming took 5 bases from V and 0 from J, leaving 13 bases between them. The CDR3 extends over 15 amino acids. From germline, CDR1 is LGHNA and CDR2 YNFKEQ. Ten or more counts support this clonotype. Its antigen is not known. The study's findings and limits: Fewer expanded clones and more diversity marked long-lived versus aged donors.

The second PCR ran about 6 to 11 cycles with a sample-barcoded 5' primer and J-beta primers. TCRdb re-called the 5' RACE reads with MiXCR, one entry per CDR3 protein. This table has about 970,000 distinct CDR3 sequences, 51% appearing once. Isolation per sample recovered at least 6 million PBMCs. J is TRBJ1-2 and V is TRBV4-2; tentative D call: TRBD1 (5 bases). The sequence was collected from a woman between 55 and 75 years old in good health. The sample comprised blood. CDR3 coding DNA: TGTGCCAGCAGCAGCCGGGACTTCGCTAACTATGGCTACACCTTC. Its protein product is CASSSRDFANYGYTF.